The T cell receptor beta chain described here comes from a study of blood T cell repertoires in COVID-19. About the study: T cells, B-cell-depleted T cells, or PBMCs supplied cDNA or gDNA.

V shed 1 base and J 4 bases; nucleotides not matched to a gene: 3. The CDR3 has 14 amino acids. CDR1 SGHTA and CDR2 FQGNSA come from the germline V gene. The protocol was immunoSEQ multiplex PCR, while the TCRdb copy is restricted to in-frame clones and leaves out a portion. The sample carries fewer than 400,000 clones, 89% recorded once. The rearrangement uses TRBV7-2 and TRBJ1-2; 7 nucleotides align to TRBD1. This TCR derives from a woman in her thirties who had recovered from COVID-19. Sequenced material: PBMCs or T cells enriched from blood (not recorded which). The CDR3 nucleotides read TGTGCCAGCAGCTTAGTGGGACAGCTCTATGGCTACACCTTC. It yields the protein CASSLVGQLYGYTF. The full variable domain, with the rest looked up from reference TRBV7-2 and TRBJ1-2, is GAGVSQSPSNKVTEKGKDVELRCDPISGHTALYWYRQSLGQGLEFLIYFQGNSAPDKSGLPSDRFSAERTGGSVSTLTIQRTQQEDSAVYLCASSLVGQLYGYTFGSGTRLTVV.